The 18 T cell receptor beta chains presented below share a single source sample, sequenced in a study of early T cells in non-severe SARS-CoV-2 infection. A single record per CDR3 protein comes from TCRdb applying MiXCR to the 5' RACE reads. This table has more than 55,000 distinct CDR3 sequences, more than 3.5% appearing once. This material consisted of whole blood, taken at baseline. The origin of the receptors is an adult who was a healthcare worker with PCR-confirmed SARS-CoV-2 infection or an uninfected control (not recorded which). The donor label of this sample is uncertain.

This clonotype was seen ten or more times. This chain joins TRBV7-2 and TRBJ2-3, with 8 bases matching TRBD2. Germline CDR1 is SGHTA and CDR2 is FQGNSA. This CDR3 is built from 16 residues. V shed 5 bases and J 6 bases; nucleotides not matched to a gene: 13. CDR3 sequence (DNA): TGTGCCAGCAGCCTGACCGGGGGGGCCCGGTCGGATACGCAGTATTTT. Encoded protein: CASSLTGGARSDTQYF.

This clonotype was observed many times. The genes are TRBV13 and TRBJ2-3; D assignment may be TRBD1 or TRBD2 (5 bases each). Germline CDR1 and CDR2: PRHDT and FYEKMQ (reference sequence). This CDR3 contains 13 residues. The V gene lost 6 bases and the J gene lost 7 bases, with 14 bases spanning the gap. This CDR3 is CASSGLGRNTQYF. CDR3 bases: TGTGCCAGCAGTGGATTGGGACGTAATACGCAGTATTTT.

The chain combines TRBV28 with TRBJ1-3; D ambiguous. Trimming took off 3 bases at V and 0 bases at J, with 12 bases between the two ends. This CDR3 has 16 amino acids. The germline V gene encodes CDR1 MDHEN and CDR2 SYDVKM. The CDR3 DNA reads as TGTGCCAGCAGTTTGCTCCCCCGGTCCTCTGGAAACACCATATATTTT. It encodes CASSLLPRSSGNTIYF.

This clonotype was recorded a few times. The V and J genes are TRBV12-3 or TRBV12-4 and TRBJ2-5; TRBD2 agrees at 14 bases. With V trimmed by 4 bases and J by 1 base, 2 bases remained unmatched. CDR3 length: 16 residues. CDR3 region: CASSSGLAGGQETQYF. DNA of the CDR3: TGTGCCAGCAGTTCAGGACTAGCGGGGGGCCAAGAGACCCAGTACTTC.

This clonotype has just a few counts. CDR3 in DNA: TGTGCCAGCAGTGGCCGGGACAGAGGAGAAAAACTGTTTTTT. Translated, it gives CASSGRDRGEKLFF. The rearrangement uses TRBV25-1 and TRBJ1-4, with 7 nucleotides matching TRBD1. Trimming removed 4 bases from V and 8 bases from J; junction bases left unmatched: 7. Germline V gives CDR1 MGHDK, CDR2 SYGVNS. The CDR3 covers 14 residues.

This clonotype was counted a few times. The chain has TRBV12-3 or TRBV12-4 and TRBJ2-2; a possible D gene is TRBD2 (6 bases). V shed 4 bases and J shed 3 bases, with 18 bases lying between them. The CDR3 loop spans 17 amino acids. CDR3 sequence (DNA): TGTGCCAGCAGTTCCCCGCCCAAGCGGGCGGACACCGGGGAGCTGTTTTTT. This encodes CASSSPPKRADTGELFF.

This clonotype was counted many times. The DNA for the CDR3 is TGTGCCAGCAGCTTAGGGGGTCGCAATCAGCCCCAGCATTTT. It is translated as CASSLGGRNQPQHF. The chain uses TRBV7-2 and TRBJ1-5; no reliable D call. The germline V gene has CDR1 SGHTA and CDR2 FQGNSA. V was shortened by 1 base and J by 2 bases, with 6 bases between the two germline ends. CDR3 size: 14 residues.

At least ten counts were recorded for this clonotype. The chain uses TRBV7-8 and TRBJ1-1, with 9 bases that match TRBD1. The V gene end was trimmed by 5 bases and the J gene end by 5 bases; junction bases not matched to a gene: 6. The CDR3 covers 14 residues. Per the germline V gene, CDR1 is SGHVS and CDR2 is FQNEAQ. The CDR3 nucleotides are TGTGCCAGCAGCACAACAGGGGGCATAACTGAAGCTTTCTTT. Its translation is CASSTTGGITEAFF.

This clonotype came up a few times. CDR3 nucleotide sequence: TGTGCCACCAGCATCGACAGGGCGATCCCCTACGAGCAGTACTTC. This codes for CATSIDRAIPYEQYF. The chain couples TRBV15 to TRBJ2-7, with TRBD1 identical over 7 bases. V shed 4 bases and J 2 bases; nucleotides not matched to a gene: 8. Germline CDR1 reads LNHNV; CDR2 reads YYDKDF (reference sequence). The CDR3 has 15 residues.

J is TRBJ1-6 and V is TRBV6-2 or TRBV6-3; D is undetermined. The CDR3 loop spans 16 amino acids. Trimming left V 6 bases short and J 0 bases short, with 12 bases between. CDR1 is MNHEY and CDR2 is SVGEGT in the germline V gene. This chain's CDR3 is CASSQLSSSYNSPLHF. The CDR3, as DNA: TGTGCCAGCAGCCAACTATCCAGCTCCTATAATTCACCCCTCCACTTT.

At least ten counts were recorded for this clonotype. This chain joins TRBV6-6 and TRBJ1-6, with D tentatively TRBD1 (6 bases). Germline V gene lookup returns CDR1 MNHNY and CDR2 SVGAGI (reference sequence). Trimming pared 2 bases from V and 11 bases from J, leaving 16 bases between. The CDR3 is 15 amino acids. CDR3 coding DNA: TGTGCCAGCAGTTACGAGGGGGGGAATTATACACCCCTCCACTTT. Its translation is CASSYEGGNYTPLHF.

This clonotype was found a few times. This rearrangement joins TRBV7-2 to TRBJ2-2, with D perhaps matching TRBD2 (5 bases). Germline lookup yields CDR1 SGHTA and CDR2 FQGNSA. The CDR3 has 14 residues. V lost 3 bases, J lost 5 bases, and 10 bases lay in between. This CDR3 is CASSFGGLTGELFF. DNA for the CDR3: TGTGCCAGCAGCTTCGGCGGGTTAACCGGGGAGCTGTTTTTT.

This clonotype was seen a handful of times. This rearrangement joins TRBV6-4 to TRBJ2-1; tentatively, D is TRBD2 (6 bases). Germline V CDR1 and CDR2: MRHNA, SNTAGT. V lost 0 bases to trimming and J lost 6 bases, with 12 bases between them. CDR3 size: 15 residues. For the CDR3, the DNA is TGTGCCAGCAGTGACTCGGGCGGGGAAGTCAATGAGCAGTTCTTC. Protein product: CASSDSGGEVNEQFF.

This clonotype has more than one count but fewer than ten. The V gene is TRBV28, the J gene TRBJ1-2; tentative D call: TRBD1 (6 bases). This CDR3 has 13 residues. Germline-derived CDR1 and CDR2 are MDHEN and SYDVKM. V gave up 2 bases and J gave up 9 bases, with 13 bases separating them. CDR3 coding DNA: TGTGCCAGCAGTTTAGGGGAACAGGGAAGCTACACCTTC. It translates to CASSLGEQGSYTF.

This clonotype was detected ten times or more. The V and J genes are TRBV7-9 and TRBJ2-3, with a weak D call TRBD2 (7 bases). Trimming left V 8 bases short and J 2 bases short, with 11 bases between. This CDR3 has 13 residues. The V gene's germline CDR1 is SEHNR and CDR2 FQNEAQ (reference sequence). In DNA, the CDR3 is TGTGCCAGCCGGCGGGGGCACACAGATACGCAGTATTTT. As protein: CASRRGHTDTQYF.

This clonotype was found many times. The V and J genes are TRBV20-1 and TRBJ1-5; the D gene is possibly TRBD1 (5 bases). The V end lost 0 bases, the J end lost 5 bases, and 14 bases lay between the germline ends. This CDR3 comprises 15 residues. In germline, CDR1 is DFQATT, CDR2 SNEGSKA (reference sequence). CDR3 in amino acids: CSAREWVSGDQPQHF. In DNA, the CDR3 is TGCAGTGCTAGAGAATGGGTTTCGGGGGATCAGCCCCAGCATTTT.

This clonotype was observed many times. The chain joins TRBV5-6 to TRBJ1-4, with D tentatively TRBD1 (6 bases). This CDR3 comprises 16 residues. V dropped 2 bases and J dropped 3 bases, with 14 bases sitting between them. The germline CDR1 and CDR2 sequences are SGHDT and YYEEEE. The CDR3: CASSFRGAKANEKLFF. The CDR3 coding sequence is TGTGCCAGCAGCTTTAGGGGGGCGAAGGCTAATGAAAAACTGTTTTTT.

This chain links TRBV5-1 with TRBJ1-4; 8 bases are a match to TRBD1. The V and J ends lost 4 bases and 8 bases, in that order; junction bases with no gene match: 7. The germline gives CDR1 SGHRS, CDR2 YFSETQ. This CDR3 is 14 amino acids long. As DNA, the CDR3 is TGCGCCAGCAGCCGCGACAGGGGAGAGGAAAAACTGTTTTTT. Encoded protein: CASSRDRGEEKLFF. Supplemented by reference TRBV5-1 and TRBJ1-4, the full variable domain reads KAGVTQTPRYLIKTRGQQVTLSCSPISGHRSVSWYQQTPGQGLQFLFEYFSETQRNKGNFPGRFSGRQFSNSRSEMNVSTLELGDSALYLCASSRDRGEEKLFFGSGTQLSVL.